The 23 T cell receptor beta chains presented below share a single source sample, sequenced in a study of blood T cell repertoires in COVID-19. Using immunoSEQ multiplex PCR, the repertoire was profiled, and TCRdb retains in-frame clones only, with some absent. The sample has roughly 41,000 clones, about 86% seen once. Sequencing input: PBMCs or T cells enriched from blood (not recorded which). The receptors come from a woman aged 45-60 years who had recovered from COVID-19.

V gene TRBV6-6 combines with J gene TRBJ2-7, with a tentative D call TRBD2 (5 bases). The V and J ends lost 7 bases and 3 bases respectively, with 16 bases between them. Germline CDR1 MNHNY, CDR2 SVGAGI (reference sequence). The CDR3 is made up of 14 amino acids. In nucleotides, the CDR3 is TGTGCCAGCACGAGGGTAAGAAGTGGCTACGAGCAGTACTTC. Its translation is CASTRVRSGYEQYF.

The chain links TRBV6-5 to TRBJ1-5; 7 positions agree with TRBD1. From germline, CDR1 is MNHEY and CDR2 SVGAGI. The CDR3 runs 15 residues. V shed 4 bases and J 1 base; nucleotides not matched to a gene: 4. This CDR3 reads CASSSTQGSNQPQHF. The CDR3 nucleotides read TGTGCCAGCAGTTCCACACAGGGGAGCAATCAGCCCCAGCATTTT.

This clone was seen more than once but under ten times. The chain has TRBV6-2 or TRBV6-3 and TRBJ2-2; 11 bases are shared with TRBD2. V was pared by 2 bases and J by 3 bases, with 11 bases of the junction left unmatched. The germline gives CDR1 MNHEY, CDR2 SVGEGT. CDR3 length equals 19 residues. The DNA for the CDR3 is TGTGCCAGCAGTTACGTCACTAGCGGGAGAACGGTAGACACCGGGGAGCTGTTTTTT. Its protein product is CASSYVTSGRTVDTGELFF.

This clone was observed a single time. The V and J genes are TRBV5-4 and TRBJ1-5; 7 bases map to TRBD1. With 4 bases clipped from V and 1 base from J, the junction kept 2 bases outside the gene matches. Germline loops: CDR1 SGHNT, CDR2 YYREEE (reference sequence). CDR3 length: 14 amino acids. CDR3: CASSPGGSNQPQHF. The CDR3 nucleotides read TGTGCCAGCAGCCCAGGGGGAAGCAATCAGCCCCAGCATTTT.

This clone was observed once. The chain recombines TRBV28 with TRBJ2-1, with TRBD2 matching over 10 bases. Germline V gene lookup returns CDR1 MDHEN and CDR2 SYDVKM. Unmatched junction bases numbered 2, after V lost 6 bases and J lost 0 bases. This CDR3 region has 15 residues. Written as DNA, the CDR3 is TGTGCCAGCAGGCCTAGCGGGAGCTCCTACAATGAGCAGTTCTTC. It specifies CASRPSGSSYNEQFF.

This clone showed up just a few times. V is TRBV10-1 and J is TRBJ2-3, with 7 bases identical to TRBD1. The CDR3 loop spans 15 amino acids. The ends lost 0 bases at V and 1 base at J; junction bases unmatched: 1. CDR1 and CDR2 (germline): WNHNN, SYGVQD (reference sequence). The CDR3 loop reads CASSESGTGTDTQYF. The DNA of the CDR3 is TGCGCCAGCAGTGAGTCCGGGACAGGCACAGATACGCAGTATTTT.

This chain connects TRBV11-3 to TRBJ2-5, with TRBD1 matching over 9 bases. Germline-derived CDR1 and CDR2 are SGHNT and YENEEA. The junction had 6 bases not matched to a gene; V was cut back by 0 bases and J by 7 bases. This CDR3 is 15 amino acids long. CDR3 sequence (DNA): TGTGCCAGCAGCTTAGACGGACAGGGGTCGGGGACCCAGTACTTC. It codes for CASSLDGQGSGTQYF.

V is TRBV18 and J is TRBJ2-3, with 14 bases matching TRBD2. The germline CDR1 and CDR2 sequences are KGHSH and LQKENI. V trimming: 0 bases; J trimming: 5 bases; junction bases outside the gene matches: 4. This CDR3 has 17 amino acids. The CDR3 bases are TGTGCCAGCTCACCACCGGGACTAGCGGGAGTAAAAGATACGCAGTATTTT. This gives the protein CASSPPGLAGVKDTQYF.

This chain connects TRBV4-1 to TRBJ2-1, with 7 bases identical to TRBD2. Per the germline V gene, CDR1 is MGHRA and CDR2 is YSYEKL. The CDR3 loop spans 16 amino acids. V lost 1 base, J lost 3 bases, and 6 bases stayed unmatched. CDR3 nucleotides: TGCGCCAGCAGCCAAGTGAGGCTAGCGGTCTACAATGAGCAGTTCTTC. Its protein product is CASSQVRLAVYNEQFF.

The chain has TRBV2 and TRBJ1-2; the match to TRBD1 covers 11 bases. The CDR3 length is 14 residues. CDR1 and CDR2 (germline): SNHLY, FYNNEI. Trimming took 4 bases from V and 6 from J; bases not matched to a gene: 4. CDR3 nucleotides: TGTGCCAGCAGTGGGACAGGGGGCTGGGATGGCTACACCTTC. It codes for CASSGTGGWDGYTF.

The chain is built from TRBV9 and TRBJ2-1; D might be TRBD2 (6 bases). The V end lost 0 bases, the J end lost 4 bases, and 11 bases lay between the germline ends. Germline CDR1 SGDLS, CDR2 YYNGEE. The CDR3 runs 15 residues. The DNA of the CDR3 is TGTGCCAGCAGCGTAGTTAGCGGTGCTTACAATGAGCAGTTCTTC. This codes for CASSVVSGAYNEQFF. Drawing the rest from reference TRBV9 and TRBJ2-1, the complete variable domain is DSGVTQTPKHLITATGQRVTLRCSPRSGDLSVYWYQQSLDQGLQFLIQYYNGEERAKGNILERFSAQQFPDLHSELNLSSLELGDSALYFCASSVVSGAYNEQFFGPGTRLTVL.

V usage is TRBV5-6 and J usage is TRBJ2-7, with D maybe TRBD2 (6 bases). V was trimmed by 5 bases and J by 0 bases, leaving 15 bases between them. Germline CDR1 is SGHDT and CDR2 is YYEEEE. The CDR3 is 15 residues long. CDR3 loop: CASSLDGGGSYEQYF. The CDR3 bases are TGTGCCAGCAGTCTGGATGGGGGAGGCTCCTACGAGCAGTACTTC.

The chain has TRBV11-2 and TRBJ1-3; D gene ambiguous. This CDR3 comprises 14 residues. The V and J ends lost 1 base and 8 bases respectively, with 12 bases between them. Germline V gene sequence: CDR1 SGHAT, CDR2 FQNNGV. CDR3 region: CASSLAGSRDTIYF. The CDR3 DNA sequence: TGTGCCAGCAGCTTAGCGGGGAGCCGGGACACCATATATTTT.

J is TRBJ2-7 and V is TRBV10-3; 11 nucleotides line up with TRBD2. V dropped 2 bases and J dropped 10; count of bases not matched to a gene: 1. Germline CDR1 reads ENHRY; CDR2 reads SYGVKD. The length of the CDR3 is 12 residues. CDR3 region: CAISETSGRQYF. CDR3 sequence (DNA): TGTGCCATCAGTGAGACTAGCGGGAGACAGTACTTC.

The J gene is TRBJ2-2, the V gene TRBV7-9; TRBD2 aligns across 8 bases. Per germline, CDR1 SEHNR and CDR2 FQNEAQ (reference sequence). This CDR3 spans 16 amino acids. V was pared by 7 bases and J by 0 bases, with 7 bases of the junction left unmatched. The CDR3 spells CASTGSRGANTGELFF. Written as DNA, the CDR3 is TGTGCCAGCACCGGATCGCGGGGGGCGAACACCGGGGAGCTGTTTTTT.

CDR3 in DNA: TGTGCCAGCAGCGACCGGGACAGCTATCAGCCCCAGCATTTT. Amino acid sequence: CASSDRDSYQPQHF. This sequence joins TRBV7-2 and TRBJ1-5; 7 bases align to TRBD1. The CDR3 has 14 residues. Per germline, CDR1 SGHTA and CDR2 FQGNSA. The trim removed 5 bases at V and 5 bases at J, leaving 6 bases unmatched.

The chain carries TRBV6-5 and TRBJ1-1, with TRBD1 identical over 8 bases. The CDR3 has 15 residues. The junction had 4 bases not matched to a gene; V was cut back by 0 bases and J by 4 bases. Germline CDR1 is MNHEY and CDR2 is SVGAGI. Here the CDR3 DNA reads TGTGCCAGCAGTTACTCCGTTGGACAGGGCACTGAAGCTTTCTTT. Amino acids: CASSYSVGQGTEAFF.

This clone was detected once. The V and J genes are TRBV6-2 or TRBV6-3 and TRBJ2-5; no firm D call. The CDR3 is 14 amino acids. Germline CDR1 and CDR2: MNHEY and SVGEGT. Deletions cut 0 bases from V and 2 bases from J, with 7 bases between. CDR3 loop: CASSYSAEQETQYF. DNA of the CDR3: TGTGCCAGCAGTTACTCGGCGGAACAAGAGACCCAGTACTTC.

The chain carries TRBV6-5 and TRBJ2-7, with TRBD1 matching over 7 bases. Germline V gene sequence: CDR1 MNHEY, CDR2 SVGAGI. V shed 8 bases, J shed 5 bases, and the junction held 15 bases outside the gene matches. The CDR3 sequence is 15 residues long. Here the CDR3 DNA reads TGTGCCAGCCAGGAGGACAGGTCGTATAAGAACGAGCAGTACTTC. Its protein is CASQEDRSYKNEQYF.

V usage is TRBV7-3 and J usage is TRBJ2-2; 12 bases map to TRBD1. Looked up from germline, CDR1 is SGHTA and CDR2 is FQGTGA. Unmatched junction bases numbered 7, after V lost 0 bases and J lost 5 bases. The CDR3 contains 18 residues. The CDR3: CASSLTGDRGRRTGELFF. DNA of the CDR3: TGTGCCAGCAGCTTAACGGGGGACAGGGGGCGTCGGACCGGGGAGCTGTTTTTT.

This chain links TRBV5-6 with TRBJ1-2; D is perhaps TRBD1 (5 bases). CDR1 and CDR2 from the germline V gene are SGHDT and YYEEEE. CDR3 length: 13 amino acids. V lost 0 bases and J lost 4, with 7 bases in between. The CDR3 DNA sequence: TGTGCCAGCAGCTTGGAGGGGATCTATGGCTACACCTTC. As protein: CASSLEGIYGYTF.

The chain carries TRBV10-3 and TRBJ2-7, with D perhaps matching TRBD1 (6 bases). From germline, CDR1 is ENHRY and CDR2 SYGVKD. This CDR3 has 15 amino acids. Trimming took 5 bases from V and 2 from J, leaving 16 bases between them. The CDR3 nucleotides are TGTGCCATCAGTCTCGCCGGGACACAAACCTACGAGCAGTACTTC. Its protein product is CAISLAGTQTYEQYF.

This chain connects TRBV5-1 to TRBJ2-7; 10 bases are a match to TRBD1. The CDR3 contains 14 residues. The ends lost 4 bases at V and 3 bases at J; junction bases unmatched: 4. Germline CDR1 and CDR2: SGHRS and YFSETQ. The CDR3 here is CASSPGQGHYEQYF. In DNA form, the CDR3 reads TGCGCCAGCAGCCCGGGACAGGGGCACTACGAGCAGTACTTC.